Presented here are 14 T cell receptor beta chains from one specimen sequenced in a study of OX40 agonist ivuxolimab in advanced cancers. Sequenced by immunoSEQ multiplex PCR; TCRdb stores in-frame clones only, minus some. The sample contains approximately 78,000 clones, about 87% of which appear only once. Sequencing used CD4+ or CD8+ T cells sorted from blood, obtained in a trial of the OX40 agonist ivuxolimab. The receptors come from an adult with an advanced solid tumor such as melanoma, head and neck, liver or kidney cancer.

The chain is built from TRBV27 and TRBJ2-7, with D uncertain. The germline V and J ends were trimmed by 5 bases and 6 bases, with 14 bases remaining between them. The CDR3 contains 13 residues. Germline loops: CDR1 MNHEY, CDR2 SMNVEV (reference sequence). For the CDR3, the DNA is TGTGCCAGCAGTCCGAACAAGAGGTCCGAGCAGTACTTC. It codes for CASSPNKRSEQYF.

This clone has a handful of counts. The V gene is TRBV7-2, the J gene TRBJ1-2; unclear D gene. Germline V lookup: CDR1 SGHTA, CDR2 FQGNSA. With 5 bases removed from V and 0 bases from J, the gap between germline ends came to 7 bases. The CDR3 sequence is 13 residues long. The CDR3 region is CASSLGTNYGYTF. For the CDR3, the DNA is TGTGCCAGCAGCCTGGGAACTAACTATGGCTACACCTTC.

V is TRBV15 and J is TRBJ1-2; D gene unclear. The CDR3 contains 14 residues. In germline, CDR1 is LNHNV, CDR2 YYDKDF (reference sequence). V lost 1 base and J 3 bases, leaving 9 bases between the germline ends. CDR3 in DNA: TGTGCCACCAGCAGAGTCAAGGGCGACTATGGCTACACCTTC. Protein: CATSRVKGDYGYTF.

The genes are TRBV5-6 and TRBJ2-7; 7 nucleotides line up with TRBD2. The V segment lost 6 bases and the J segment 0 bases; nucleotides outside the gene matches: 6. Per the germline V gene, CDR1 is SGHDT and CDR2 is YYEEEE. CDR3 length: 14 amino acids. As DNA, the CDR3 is TGTGCCAGCACAACCGGGGGGTCCTCCTACGAGCAGTACTTC. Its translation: CASTTGGSSYEQYF.

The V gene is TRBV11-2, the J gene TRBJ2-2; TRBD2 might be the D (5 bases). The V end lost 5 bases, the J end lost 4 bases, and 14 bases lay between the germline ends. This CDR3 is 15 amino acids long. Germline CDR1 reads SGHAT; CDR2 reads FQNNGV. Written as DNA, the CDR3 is TGTGCCAGCAGCCCGACTACCGCTATCACCGGGGAGCTGTTTTTT. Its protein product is CASSPTTAITGELFF.

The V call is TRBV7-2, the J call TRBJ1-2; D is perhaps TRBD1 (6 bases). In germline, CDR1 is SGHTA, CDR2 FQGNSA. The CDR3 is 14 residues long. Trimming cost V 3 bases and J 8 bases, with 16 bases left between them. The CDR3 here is CASSFGGGPRGYTF. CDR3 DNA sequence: TGTGCCAGCAGCTTTGGCGGGGGCCCGCGGGGCTACACCTTC.

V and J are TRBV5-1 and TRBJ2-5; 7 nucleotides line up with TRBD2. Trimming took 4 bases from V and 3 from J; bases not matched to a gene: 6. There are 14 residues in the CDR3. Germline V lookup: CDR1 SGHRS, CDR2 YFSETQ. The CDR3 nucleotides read TGCGCCAGCAGCCTCCGGGGGGTTGAAGAGACCCAGTACTTC. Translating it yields CASSLRGVEETQYF.

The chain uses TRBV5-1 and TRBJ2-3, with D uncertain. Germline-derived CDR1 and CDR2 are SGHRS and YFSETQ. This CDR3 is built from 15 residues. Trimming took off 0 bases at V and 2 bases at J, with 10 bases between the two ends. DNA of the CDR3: TGCGCCAGCAGCTTGGCCCCGGCCCTCACAGATACGCAGTATTTT. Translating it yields CASSLAPALTDTQYF.

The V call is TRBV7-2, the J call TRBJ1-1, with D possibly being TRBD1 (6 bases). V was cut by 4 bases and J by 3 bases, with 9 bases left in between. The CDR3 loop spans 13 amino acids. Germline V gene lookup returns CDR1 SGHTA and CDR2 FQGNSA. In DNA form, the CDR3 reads TGTGCCAGCAGCTCCACAGGGTACACTGAAGCTTTCTTT. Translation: CASSSTGYTEAFF.

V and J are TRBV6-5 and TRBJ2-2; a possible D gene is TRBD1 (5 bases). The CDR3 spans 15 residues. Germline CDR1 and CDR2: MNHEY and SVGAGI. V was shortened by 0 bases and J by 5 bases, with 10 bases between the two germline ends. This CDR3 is CASSYSGAGTGELFF. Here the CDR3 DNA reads TGTGCCAGCAGTTACTCAGGGGCCGGGACCGGGGAGCTGTTTTTT.

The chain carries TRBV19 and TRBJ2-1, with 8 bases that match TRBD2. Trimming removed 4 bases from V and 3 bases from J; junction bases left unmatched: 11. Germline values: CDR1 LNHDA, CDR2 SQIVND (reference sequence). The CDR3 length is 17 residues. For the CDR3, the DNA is TGTGCCAGTAGTAGGCGAAGGAGCGGGGGTCTCTACAATGAGCAGTTCTTC. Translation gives CASSRRRSGGLYNEQFF.

This chain's CDR3 is CASSPRDRGARYNEQFF. The CDR3 DNA is TGTGCCAGCAGTCCGCGGGACAGGGGAGCAAGGTACAATGAGCAGTTCTTC. The rearrangement links TRBV27 to TRBJ2-1; 10 nucleotides agree with TRBD1. The CDR3 extends over 17 amino acids. V trimming: 5 bases; J trimming: 4 bases; junction bases outside the gene matches: 11. CDR1 and CDR2 (germline): MNHEY, SMNVEV (reference sequence).

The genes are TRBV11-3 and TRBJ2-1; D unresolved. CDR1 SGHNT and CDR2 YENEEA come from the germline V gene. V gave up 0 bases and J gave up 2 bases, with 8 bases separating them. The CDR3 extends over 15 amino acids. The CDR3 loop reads CASSLEVGTYNEQFF. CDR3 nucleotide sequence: TGTGCCAGCAGCTTAGAGGTGGGTACCTACAATGAGCAGTTCTTC.

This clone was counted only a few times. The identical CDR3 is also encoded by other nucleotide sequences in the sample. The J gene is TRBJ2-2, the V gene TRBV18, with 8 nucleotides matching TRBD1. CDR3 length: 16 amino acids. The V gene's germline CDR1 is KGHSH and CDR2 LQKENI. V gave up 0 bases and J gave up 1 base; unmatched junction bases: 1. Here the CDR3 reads CASSPPTGGNTGELFF. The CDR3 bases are TGTGCCAGCTCACCACCAACAGGGGGGAACACCGGGGAGCTGTTTTTT.